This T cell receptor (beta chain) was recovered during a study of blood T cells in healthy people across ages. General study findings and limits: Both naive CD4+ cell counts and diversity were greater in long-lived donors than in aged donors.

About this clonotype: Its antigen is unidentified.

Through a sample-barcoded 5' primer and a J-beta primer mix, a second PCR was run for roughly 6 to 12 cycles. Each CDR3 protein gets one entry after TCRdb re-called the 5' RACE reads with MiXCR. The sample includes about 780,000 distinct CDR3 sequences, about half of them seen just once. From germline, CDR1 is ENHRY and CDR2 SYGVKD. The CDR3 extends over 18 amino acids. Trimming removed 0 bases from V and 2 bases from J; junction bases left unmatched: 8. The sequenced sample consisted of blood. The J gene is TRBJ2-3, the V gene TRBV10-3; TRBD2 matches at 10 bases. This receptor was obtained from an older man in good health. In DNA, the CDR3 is TGTGCCATCAGTGAGTCAGGTAGCGGGAGGCCCAACACAGATACGCAGTATTTT. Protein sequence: CAISESGSGRPNTDTQYF.